Detailed here is one T cell receptor beta chain. The data were taken from a study of sequential checkpoint blockade in melanoma. In the study overall: Randomization was 1:1 between first-line nivolumab→ipilimumab and ipilimumab→nivolumab. Each arm's sequence ended with maintenance nivolumab.

The treatment is: randomized to nivolumab then ipilimumab (arm A) or the reverse (arm B). DNA-damaging chemotherapy had not been given to any patient beforehand. PBMC sorting kept live CD3+CD8+ cells without CD19 or CD56. Profiling relied on immunoSEQ multiplex PCR, and the TCRdb table lists in-frame clones only, not all of them. Here the sample spans about 21,000 clones, approximately 80% being singletons. The source of this sequence is a human donor with melanoma. The sequences come from CD8+ T cells sorted from blood (inferred from file names), collected from a patient given nivolumab and ipilimumab in sequence.

The CDR3 region is CASSLSPSWGEQYF. CDR3 sequence (DNA): TGTGCCAGCAGTTTATCTCCTAGCTGGGGCGAGCAGTACTTC. The chain recombines TRBV27 with TRBJ2-7, with D maybe TRBD2 (5 bases). V lost 0 bases to trimming and J lost 6 bases, with 12 bases between them. The length of the CDR3 is 14 residues. Germline V lookup: CDR1 MNHEY, CDR2 SMNVEV (reference sequence).